This is a list of T cell receptor beta chains from one sample in a study of OX40 agonist ivuxolimab in advanced cancers. Clones were read by immunoSEQ multiplex PCR, and TCRdb kept only the in-frame ones, dropping some. The sample has under 65,000 clones, approximately 81% seen once. The sample was CD4+ or CD8+ T cells sorted from blood, taken in a trial of the OX40 agonist ivuxolimab. The receptors were sampled from an adult with an advanced solid tumor such as melanoma, head and neck, liver or kidney cancer. CDR3s include the opening cysteine and the closing phenylalanine or tryptophan. D genes are given only for firm matches. Clone size appears in some rows only: once, few, many, or a class for an expanded clone.

j_call	cdr3_length	clone_size	d_call	v_call	cdr3_aa	cdr3_nt
TRBJ1-1	16	once	TRBD1	TRBV5-4	CASSPPGGITHTEAFF	TGTGCCAGCAGCCCGCCAGGGGGGATAACGCACACTGAAGCTTTCTTT
TRBJ1-2	15	once	TRBD1	TRBV27	CASSLARTGGYGYTF	TGTGCCAGCAGCCTTGCCAGGACAGGGGGATATGGCTACACCTTC
TRBJ2-7	11	.	.	TRBV11-2	CASSSSLEQYF	TGTGCCAGCAGCTCATCACTCGAGCAGTACTTC
TRBJ1-3	14	.	.	TRBV6-5	CASNTQRSGNTIYF	TGTGCCAGCAACACACAGCGCTCTGGAAACACCATATATTTT
TRBJ1-2	15	.	TRBD1	TRBV6-5	CASRPGQGSDYGYTF	TGTGCCAGCAGACCAGGACAGGGTTCGGACTATGGCTACACCTTC
TRBJ1-1	14	.	.	TRBV15	CATAGPSMNTEAFF	TGTGCCACCGCCGGGCCCTCGATGAACACTGAAGCTTTCTTT
TRBJ1-2	13	.	.	TRBV7-9	CASSLQGSYGYTF	TGTGCCAGCAGCTTACAGGGGAGCTATGGCTACACCTTC
TRBJ1-6	14	once	.	TRBV7-9	CASREGNYNSPLHF	TGTGCCAGCAGGGAAGGGAATTATAATTCACCCCTCCACTTT
TRBJ1-4	16	once	TRBD1	TRBV7-2	CASSPDRDATNEKLFF	TGTGCCAGCAGCCCGGACAGGGACGCAACTAATGAAAAACTGTTTTTT
TRBJ2-1	16	.	TRBD2	TRBV5-8	CASSFTGTSGNNEQFF	TGTGCCAGCAGCTTCACCGGGACTAGCGGGAACAATGAGCAGTTCTTC
TRBJ2-1	14	.	TRBD1	TRBV6-6	CATLRQGRYNEQFF	TGTGCCACCCTGAGACAGGGGAGATACAATGAGCAGTTCTTC
TRBJ2-3	14	.	.	TRBV12-5	CASGAQLATDTQYF	TGTGCTAGTGGTGCCCAACTAGCAACAGATACGCAGTATTTT
TRBJ2-5	17	.	TRBD1	TRBV19	CASSPLREGAEQETQYF	TGTGCCAGTAGCCCCCTTCGCGAGGGGGCCGAACAAGAGACCCAGTACTTC
TRBJ2-7	13	.	TRBD2	TRBV2	CASTIQLAGEQYF	TGTGCCAGCACGATCCAGCTAGCGGGGGAGCAGTACTTC
TRBJ1-5	13	.	.	TRBV11-2	CASSLSEYQPQHF	TGTGCCAGCAGCTTAAGTGAATATCAGCCCCAGCATTTT
TRBJ2-7	14	.	TRBD1	TRBV28	CASSKRTGNYEQYF	TGTGCCAGCAGTAAGCGGACAGGGAATTACGAGCAGTACTTC
TRBJ2-5	15	.	TRBD1	TRBV23-1	CASSPRTGAKETQYF	TGCGCCAGCAGTCCCCGGACAGGGGCGAAAGAGACCCAGTACTTC
TRBJ1-4	14	.	.	TRBV5-1	CASSWGPSNEKLFF	TGCGCCAGCAGCTGGGGACCGAGTAATGAAAAACTGTTTTTT
TRBJ1-5	14	.	.	TRBV18	CASSPGASNQPQHF	TGTGCCAGCTCACCGGGCGCCAGCAATCAGCCCCAGCATTTT
TRBJ2-5	13	.	TRBD2	TRBV10-2	CASSLAGRQTQYF	TGCGCCAGCAGTTTAGCGGGACGACAGACCCAGTACTTC
TRBJ2-3	13	few	.	TRBV19	CASNDGFTDTQYF	TGTGCCAGTAACGACGGGTTCACAGATACGCAGTATTTT
TRBJ2-1	13	once	.	TRBV10-1	CASSATTGHEQFF	TGCGCCAGCAGTGCTACGACAGGACATGAGCAGTTCTTC
TRBJ1-2	13	.	.	TRBV30	CAWSEQLSYGYTF	TGTGCCTGGAGTGAGCAACTCTCCTATGGCTACACCTTC
TRBJ2-1	13	.	.	TRBV6-4	CASSVDSRFEQFF	TGTGCCAGCAGTGTGGACAGTCGGTTTGAGCAGTTCTTC
TRBJ2-7	15	.	TRBD1	TRBV9	CASSVGQGASYEQYF	TGTGCCAGCAGCGTAGGGCAGGGGGCGAGCTACGAGCAGTACTTC
TRBJ1-1	15	.	.	TRBV6-5	CASSYAGGRGTEAFF	TGTGCCAGCAGTTACGCCGGGGGTAGGGGCACTGAAGCTTTCTTT
TRBJ2-2	15	.	TRBD2	TRBV29-1	CSARRTSGDTGELFF	TGCAGCGCCAGACGGACTAGCGGGGACACCGGGGAGCTGTTTTTT
TRBJ1-5	14	.	.	TRBV27	CASSLGRVGQPQHF	TGTGCCAGCAGTTTAGGCAGGGTCGGACAGCCCCAGCATTTT
TRBJ1-2	14	few	.	TRBV11-2	CASSSAGVSYGYTF	TGTGCCAGCAGCTCGGCAGGGGTTAGCTATGGCTACACCTTC
TRBJ1-6	20	.	.	TRBV21-1	CASTPLRGNLPILYNSPLHF	TGTGCCAGCACCCCACTTAGGGGTAATCTCCCTATCCTCTATAATTCACCCCTCCACTTT
TRBJ2-7	16	.	TRBD1	TRBV5-4	CASSLPSGQGSYEQYF	TGTGCCAGCAGCTTGCCATCCGGACAGGGTTCCTACGAGCAGTACTTC
TRBJ2-7	13	few	.	TRBV7-2	CASSLERAYEQYF	TGTGCCAGCAGCTTAGAGCGGGCCTACGAGCAGTACTTC
TRBJ1-2	14	.	TRBD1	TRBV5-1	CASSLGGTAYGYTF	TGCGCCAGCAGCTTGGGCGGGACAGCTTATGGCTACACCTTC
TRBJ2-3	15	once	TRBD1	TRBV7-6	CASSLEGARGDTQYF	TGTGCCAGCAGCTTAGAGGGGGCGCGAGGAGATACGCAGTATTTT
TRBJ2-1	15	once	.	TRBV6-5	CASREQGGGLTEQFF	TGTGCCAGCAGGGAGCAGGGGGGGGGCCTTACTGAGCAGTTCTTC
TRBJ2-7	16	.	.	TRBV28	CASKPRGAEVLYEQYF	TGTGCCAGCAAACCTCGGGGGGCTGAGGTGCTCTACGAGCAGTACTTC
TRBJ2-1	12	few	TRBD2	TRBV7-9	CASSHPGGEQFF	TGTGCCAGCAGTCACCCGGGAGGTGAGCAGTTCTTC
TRBJ1-3	13	.	.	TRBV4-3	CASSLAFPNTIYF	TGCGCCAGCAGCCTCGCTTTCCCGAACACCATATATTTT
TRBJ2-1	17	.	.	TRBV15	CATSRDLPWDGDNEQFF	TGTGCCACCAGCAGAGATCTCCCTTGGGACGGAGACAATGAGCAGTTCTTC
TRBJ2-1	15	.	.	TRBV10-3	CAISDSRESYNEQFF	TGTGCCATCAGTGACTCCCGGGAGTCCTACAATGAGCAGTTCTTC
TRBJ2-3	16	.	TRBD1	TRBV5-1	CASSLATTGVTDTQYF	TGCGCCAGCAGCTTGGCTACGACAGGGGTTACAGATACGCAGTATTTT
TRBJ1-2	13	.	TRBD1	TRBV6-5	CASSDRGYYGYTF	TGTGCCAGCAGCGACAGGGGGTACTATGGCTACACCTTC
TRBJ2-7	12	few	TRBD1	TRBV28	CASSTDRGQQYF	TGTGCCAGCAGCACGGACAGGGGGCAGCAGTACTTC
TRBJ1-1	15	.	.	TRBV6-6	CASSYSAPGNTEAFF	TGTGCCAGCAGTTACTCAGCCCCGGGGAACACTGAAGCTTTCTTT
TRBJ2-1	16	.	.	TRBV11-3	CASSLAPGATYNEQFF	TGTGCCAGCAGCTTAGCTCCAGGCGCCACCTACAATGAGCAGTTCTTC
TRBJ2-1	17	.	TRBD2	TRBV27	CASSPSLAGVGYNEQFF	TGTGCCAGCAGTCCATCACTAGCGGGAGTTGGGTACAATGAGCAGTTCTTC
TRBJ2-3	16	.	TRBD2	TRBV7-2	CASSLAVAGGQHTQYF	TGTGCCAGCAGCTTAGCGGTAGCGGGGGGGCAACATACGCAGTATTTT
TRBJ1-3	15	.	.	TRBV4-1	CASSPGPTNGNTIYF	TGCGCCAGCAGTCCGGGCCCTACGAATGGAAACACCATATATTTT
TRBJ2-1	11	.	.	TRBV10-1	CASGDYNEQFF	TGCGCCAGCGGAGATTACAATGAGCAGTTCTTC
TRBJ2-7	14	.	.	TRBV5-1	CASSLGVSAYEQYF	TGCGCCAGCAGCTTGGGGGTGTCCGCCTACGAGCAGTACTTC
TRBJ1-4	13	.	.	TRBV30	CAWIRQPNEKLFF	TGTGCCTGGATACGGCAGCCGAATGAAAAACTGTTTTTT
TRBJ2-1	19	.	TRBD2	TRBV4-1	CASSQDRSGLAGSYNEQFF	TGCGCCAGCAGCCAAGATAGGTCAGGACTAGCGGGATCCTACAATGAGCAGTTCTTC
TRBJ1-4	14	.	.	TRBV5-1	CASSLQTSGEKLFF	TGCGCCAGCAGCCTGCAGACATCGGGGGAAAAACTGTTTTTT
TRBJ2-7	16	.	TRBD2	TRBV5-1	CASSSGTSGRLMEQYF	TGCGCCAGCAGCTCCGGGACTAGCGGGAGGCTGATGGAGCAGTACTTC